These 2 T cell receptor beta chains were sequenced from one sample in a study of T cells after yellow fever vaccination. TCRdb re-called the 5' RACE reads with MiXCR, one entry per CDR3 protein. The sample lists 450,000 to 650,000 distinct CDR3 sequences, less than 15% occurring once. The input for sequencing was PBMCs, taken on the day of the yellow fever booster vaccination. The source of these receptors is a man aged 30 to 45 who received the YFV17D yellow fever vaccine.

The chain employs TRBV12-3 or TRBV12-4 and TRBJ2-2; D remains ambiguous. This CDR3 spans 12 amino acids. The V end was cut by 5 bases, the J end by 7 bases, with 8 bases between. The CDR3 DNA sequence: TGTGCCAGCAGTCCTAGAGTCGGGGAGCTGTTTTTT. This codes for CASSPRVGELFF.

This clonotype was seen more than once but under ten times. The chain joins TRBV29-1 to TRBJ2-3; 8 bases match TRBD2. Germline V gives CDR1 SQVTM, CDR2 ANQGSEA. With 4 bases clipped from V and 0 bases from J, the junction kept 6 bases outside the gene matches. The CDR3 extends over 15 amino acids. The CDR3: CSVVPSGFSTDTQYF. Here the CDR3 DNA reads TGCAGCGTTGTGCCTAGCGGGTTTAGCACAGATACGCAGTATTTT.